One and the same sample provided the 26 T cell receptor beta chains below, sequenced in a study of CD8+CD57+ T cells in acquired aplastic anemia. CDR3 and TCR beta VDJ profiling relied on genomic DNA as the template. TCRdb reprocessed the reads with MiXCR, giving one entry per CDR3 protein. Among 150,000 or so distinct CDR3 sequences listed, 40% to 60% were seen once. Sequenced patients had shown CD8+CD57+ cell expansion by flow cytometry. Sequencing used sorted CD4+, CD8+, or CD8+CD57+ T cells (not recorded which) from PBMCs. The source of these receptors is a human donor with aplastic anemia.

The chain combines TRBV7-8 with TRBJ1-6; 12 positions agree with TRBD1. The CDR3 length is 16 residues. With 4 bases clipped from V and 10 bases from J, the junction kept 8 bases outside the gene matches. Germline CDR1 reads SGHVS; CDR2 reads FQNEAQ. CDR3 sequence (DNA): TGTGCCAGCAGCTACCTTGGGACAGGGGGCTTCTCACCCCTCCACTTT. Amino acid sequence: CASSYLGTGGFSPLHF.

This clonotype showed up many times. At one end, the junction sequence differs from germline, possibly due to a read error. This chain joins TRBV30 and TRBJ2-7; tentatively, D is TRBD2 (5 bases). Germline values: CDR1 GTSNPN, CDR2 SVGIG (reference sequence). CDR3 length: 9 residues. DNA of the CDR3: TGTGCCTGCCCGCCGGAGGATGCCTTC. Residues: CACPPEDAF.

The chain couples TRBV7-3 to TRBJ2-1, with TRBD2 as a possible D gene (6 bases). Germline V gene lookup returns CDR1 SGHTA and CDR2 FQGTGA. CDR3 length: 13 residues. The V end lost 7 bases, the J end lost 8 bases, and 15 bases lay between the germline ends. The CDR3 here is CASIYLGGDEQFF. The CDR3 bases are TGTGCCAGCATCTATCTGGGGGGTGATGAGCAGTTCTTC.

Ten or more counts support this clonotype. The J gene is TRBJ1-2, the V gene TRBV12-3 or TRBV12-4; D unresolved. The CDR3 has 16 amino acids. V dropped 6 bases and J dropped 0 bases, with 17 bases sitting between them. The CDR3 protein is CASSPLRDPSNYGYTF. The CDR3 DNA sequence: TGTGCCAGCAGCCCCCTTAGGGATCCCTCTAACTATGGCTACACCTTC.

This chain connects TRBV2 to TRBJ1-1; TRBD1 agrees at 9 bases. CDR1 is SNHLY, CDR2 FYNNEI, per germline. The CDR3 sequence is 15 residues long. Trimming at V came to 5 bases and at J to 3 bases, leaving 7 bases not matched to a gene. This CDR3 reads CASSQRRTGDTEAFF. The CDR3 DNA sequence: TGTGCCAGCAGTCAGAGAAGGACAGGGGACACTGAAGCTTTCTTT.

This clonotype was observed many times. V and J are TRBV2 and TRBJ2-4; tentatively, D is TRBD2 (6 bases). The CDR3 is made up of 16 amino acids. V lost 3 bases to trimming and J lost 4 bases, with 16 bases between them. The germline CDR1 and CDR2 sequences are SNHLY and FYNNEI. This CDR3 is CASSDAGFAGKNIQYF. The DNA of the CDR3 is TGTGCCAGCAGTGACGCGGGATTCGCGGGAAAAAACATTCAGTACTTC.

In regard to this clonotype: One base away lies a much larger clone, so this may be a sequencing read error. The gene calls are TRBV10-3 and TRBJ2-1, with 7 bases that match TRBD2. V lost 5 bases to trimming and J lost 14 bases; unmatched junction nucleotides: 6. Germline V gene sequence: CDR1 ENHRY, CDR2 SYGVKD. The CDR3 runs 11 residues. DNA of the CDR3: TGTGCCATCAGTCATGGACTAGAGGAGTTCTTC. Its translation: CAISHGLEEFF.

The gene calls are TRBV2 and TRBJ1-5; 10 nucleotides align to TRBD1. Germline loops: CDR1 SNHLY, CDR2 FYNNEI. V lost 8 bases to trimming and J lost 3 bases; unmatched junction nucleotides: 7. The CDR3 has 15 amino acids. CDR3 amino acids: CASLGDRGSNQPQHF. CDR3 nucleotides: TGTGCCAGCTTGGGGGACAGGGGCTCCAATCAGCCCCAGCATTTT.

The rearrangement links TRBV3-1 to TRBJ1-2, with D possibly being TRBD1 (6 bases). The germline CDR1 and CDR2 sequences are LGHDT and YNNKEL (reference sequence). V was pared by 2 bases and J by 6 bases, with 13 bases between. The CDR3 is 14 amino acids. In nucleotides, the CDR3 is TGTGCCAGCAGCCAACTACAGGGTAAGGATGGCTACACCTTC. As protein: CASSQLQGKDGYTF.

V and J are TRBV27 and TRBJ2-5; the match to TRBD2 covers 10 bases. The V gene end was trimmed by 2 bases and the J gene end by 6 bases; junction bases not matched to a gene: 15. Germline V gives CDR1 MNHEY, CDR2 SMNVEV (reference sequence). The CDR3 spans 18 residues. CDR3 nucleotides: TGTGCCAGCAGTTTACAGAGGGTGGGAGCGGGAGGGCCCAAGACCCAGTACTTC. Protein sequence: CASSLQRVGAGGPKTQYF.

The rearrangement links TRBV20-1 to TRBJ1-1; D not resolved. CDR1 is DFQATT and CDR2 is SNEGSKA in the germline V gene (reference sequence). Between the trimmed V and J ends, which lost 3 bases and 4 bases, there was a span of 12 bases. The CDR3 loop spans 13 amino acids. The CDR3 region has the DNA TGCAGTGCTAGTTCTGGGGAGGTCACTGAAGCTTTCTTT. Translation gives CSASSGEVTEAFF.

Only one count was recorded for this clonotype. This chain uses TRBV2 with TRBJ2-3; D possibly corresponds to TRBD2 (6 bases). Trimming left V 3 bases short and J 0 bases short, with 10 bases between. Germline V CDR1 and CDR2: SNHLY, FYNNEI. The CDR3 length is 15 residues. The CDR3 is CASSDRERSTDTQYF. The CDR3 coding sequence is TGTGCCAGCAGTGACCGGGAGAGAAGCACAGATACGCAGTATTTT.

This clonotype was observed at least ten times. In DNA, the CDR3 is TGTGCCACCAGTGATTCCCAGGGGGCAAAGGGAACTGAAGCTTTCTTT. Amino acid sequence: CATSDSQGAKGTEAFF. The chain joins TRBV24-1 to TRBJ1-1, with 8 nucleotides matching TRBD1. The CDR3 consists of 16 residues. With V trimmed by 2 bases and J by 5 bases, 9 bases remained unmatched. Germline V gene lookup returns CDR1 KGHDR and CDR2 SFDVKD.

CDR3 bases: TGCAGCGTTGACAGGGATGGCTACACCTTC. This gives the protein CSVDRDGYTF. This rearrangement joins TRBV29-1 to TRBJ1-2; a weak D match, TRBD1 (5 bases). The CDR3 spans 10 residues. Germline V lookup: CDR1 SQVTM, CDR2 ANQGSEA. V gave up 3 bases and J gave up 6 bases, with 5 bases separating them.

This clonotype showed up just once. The CDR3 region is CASSMRTWDEQYF. CDR3 bases: TGTGCCAGTAGTATGCGGACATGGGACGAGCAGTACTTC. The genes are TRBV19 and TRBJ2-7, with D maybe TRBD1 (5 bases). This CDR3 region has 13 residues. In germline, CDR1 is LNHDA, CDR2 SQIVND (reference sequence). V was clipped by 3 bases and J by 5 bases, with 11 bases between them.

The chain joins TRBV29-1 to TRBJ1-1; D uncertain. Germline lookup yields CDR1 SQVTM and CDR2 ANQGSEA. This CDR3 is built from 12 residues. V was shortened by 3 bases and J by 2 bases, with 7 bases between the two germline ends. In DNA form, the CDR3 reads TGCAGCGTTGAGGAGGGAAACACTGAAGCTTTCTTT. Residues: CSVEEGNTEAFF.

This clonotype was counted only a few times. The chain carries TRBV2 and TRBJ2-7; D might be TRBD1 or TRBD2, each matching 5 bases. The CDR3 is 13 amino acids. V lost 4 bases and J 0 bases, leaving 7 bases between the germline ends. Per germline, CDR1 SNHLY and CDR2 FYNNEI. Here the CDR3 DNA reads TGTGCCAGCAGTGTGAGGGGCTCCTACGAGCAGTACTTC. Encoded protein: CASSVRGSYEQYF.

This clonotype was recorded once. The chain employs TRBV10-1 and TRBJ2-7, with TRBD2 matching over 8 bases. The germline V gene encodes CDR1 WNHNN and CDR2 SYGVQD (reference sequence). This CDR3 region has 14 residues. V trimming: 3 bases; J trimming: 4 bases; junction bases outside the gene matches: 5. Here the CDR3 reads CASSETSGSYEQYF. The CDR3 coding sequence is TGCGCCAGCAGTGAAACTAGCGGTTCGTACGAGCAGTACTTC.

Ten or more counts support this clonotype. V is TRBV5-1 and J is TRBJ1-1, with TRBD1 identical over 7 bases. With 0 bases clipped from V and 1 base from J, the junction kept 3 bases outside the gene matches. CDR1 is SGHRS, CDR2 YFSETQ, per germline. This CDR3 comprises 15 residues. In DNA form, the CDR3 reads TGCGCCAGCAGCTTGGAGGCAGGGGGGAACACTGAAGCTTTCTTT. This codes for CASSLEAGGNTEAFF. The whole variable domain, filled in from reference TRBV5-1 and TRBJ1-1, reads KAGVTQTPRYLIKTRGQQVTLSCSPISGHRSVSWYQQTPGQGLQFLFEYFSETQRNKGNFPGRFSGRQFSNSRSEMNVSTLELGDSALYLCASSLEAGGNTEAFFGQGTRLTVV.

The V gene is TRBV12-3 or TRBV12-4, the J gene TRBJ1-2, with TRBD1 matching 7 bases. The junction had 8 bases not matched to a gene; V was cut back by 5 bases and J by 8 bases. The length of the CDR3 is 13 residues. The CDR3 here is CASSPKGAWGYTF. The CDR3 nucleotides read TGTGCCAGCAGTCCAAAGGGGGCGTGGGGCTACACCTTC.

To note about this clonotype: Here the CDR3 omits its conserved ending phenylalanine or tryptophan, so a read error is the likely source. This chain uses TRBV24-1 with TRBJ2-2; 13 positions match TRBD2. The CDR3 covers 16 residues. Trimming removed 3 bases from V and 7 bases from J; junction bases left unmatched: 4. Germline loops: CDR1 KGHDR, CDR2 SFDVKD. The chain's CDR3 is CATSDTWTSGGGELFV. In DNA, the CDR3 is TGTGCCACCAGTGATACCTGGACTAGCGGGGGCGGGGAGCTGTTTGTT.

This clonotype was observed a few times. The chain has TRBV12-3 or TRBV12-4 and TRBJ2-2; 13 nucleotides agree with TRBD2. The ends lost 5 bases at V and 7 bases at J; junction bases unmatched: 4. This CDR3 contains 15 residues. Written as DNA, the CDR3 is TGTGCCAGCAGTCGAAGGACTAGCGGGAGCGGGGAGCTGTTTTTT. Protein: CASSRRTSGSGELFF.

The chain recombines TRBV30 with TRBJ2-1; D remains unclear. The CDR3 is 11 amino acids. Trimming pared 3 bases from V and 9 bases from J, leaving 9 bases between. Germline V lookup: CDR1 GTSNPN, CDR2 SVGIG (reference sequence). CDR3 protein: CAWSPDGEQFF. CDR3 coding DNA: TGTGCCTGGAGCCCGGACGGTGAGCAGTTCTTC.

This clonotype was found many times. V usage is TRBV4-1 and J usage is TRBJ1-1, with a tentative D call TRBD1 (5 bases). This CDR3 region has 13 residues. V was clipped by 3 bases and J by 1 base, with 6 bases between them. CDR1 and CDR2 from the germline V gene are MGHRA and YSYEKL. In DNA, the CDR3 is TGCGCCAGCAGCCAGGGGGAGAACACTGAAGCTTTCTTT. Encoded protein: CASSQGENTEAFF.

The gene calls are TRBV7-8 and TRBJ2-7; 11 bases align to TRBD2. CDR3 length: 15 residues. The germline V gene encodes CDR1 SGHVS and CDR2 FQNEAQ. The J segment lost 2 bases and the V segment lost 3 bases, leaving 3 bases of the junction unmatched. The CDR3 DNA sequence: TGTGCCAGCAGCTTCTTACTAGCGGGGGCCTACGAGCAGTACTTC. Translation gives CASSFLLAGAYEQYF.

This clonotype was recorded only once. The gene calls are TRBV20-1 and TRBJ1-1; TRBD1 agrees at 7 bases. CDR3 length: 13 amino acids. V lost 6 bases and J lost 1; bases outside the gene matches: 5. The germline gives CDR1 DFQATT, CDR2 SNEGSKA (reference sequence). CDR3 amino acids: CSAYGTENTEAFF. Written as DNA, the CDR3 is TGCAGTGCCTACGGGACAGAGAACACTGAAGCTTTCTTT.